The entry below describes one T cell receptor beta chain. As processed by the authors: How many nucleated cells were present was estimated from reference gene primer amplification. The data were produced by immunoSEQ multiplex PCR, yet TCRdb's version contains in-frame clones alone and is incomplete. V and J calls and clone size are as listed in that table; D and trimming were resolved from the DNA. Of over 120,000 clones detected, 88% appear once; the ten largest clones hold roughly 1.5%. These data originate in a study of blood T cell repertoires in COVID-19. The overall study: Samples representing acute and convalescent COVID-19 were sourced from the United States, Italy and Spain. The analysed material was cDNA or gDNA that came from T cells, B-cell-depleted T cells, or PBMCs.

After removal of 7 bases from V and 1 base from J, the junction contained 3 bases not matched to a gene. The CDR3 consists of 13 residues. Germline V CDR1 and CDR2: ENHRY, SYGVKD. This chain joins TRBV10-3 and TRBJ2-5; 7 bases are a match to TRBD1. The material sequenced was peripheral blood. The clonotype comes from a woman aged 50 to 60 with acute or convalescent COVID-19. The CDR3 region has the DNA TGTGCCATCACTTGGGACAGCCAAGAGACCCAGTACTTC. It codes for CAITWDSQETQYF.